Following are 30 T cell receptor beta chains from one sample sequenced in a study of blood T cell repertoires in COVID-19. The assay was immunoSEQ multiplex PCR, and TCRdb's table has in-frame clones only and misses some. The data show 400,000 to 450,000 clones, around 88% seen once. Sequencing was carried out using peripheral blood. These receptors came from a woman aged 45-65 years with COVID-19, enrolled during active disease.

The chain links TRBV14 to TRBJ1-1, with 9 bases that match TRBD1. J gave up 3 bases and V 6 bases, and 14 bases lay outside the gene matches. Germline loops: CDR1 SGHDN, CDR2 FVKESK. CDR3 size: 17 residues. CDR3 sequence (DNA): TGTGCCAGCAGGGGCGGCACAGGGGGCGGCAATCACACTGAAGCTTTCTTT. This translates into CASRGGTGGGNHTEAFF. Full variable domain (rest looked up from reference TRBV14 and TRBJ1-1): EAGVTQFPSHSVIEKGQTVTLRCDPISGHDNLYWYRRVMGKEIKFLLHFVKESKQDESGMPNNRFLAERTGGTYSTLKVQPAELEDSGVYFCASRGGTGGGNHTEAFFGQGTRLTVV.

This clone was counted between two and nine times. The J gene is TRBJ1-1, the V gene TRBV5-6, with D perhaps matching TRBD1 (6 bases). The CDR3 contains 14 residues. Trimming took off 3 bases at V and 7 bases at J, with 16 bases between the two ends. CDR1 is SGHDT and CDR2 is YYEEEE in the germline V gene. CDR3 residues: CASSWGNTGIEAFF. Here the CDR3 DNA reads TGTGCCAGCAGCTGGGGGAACACAGGGATTGAAGCTTTCTTT.

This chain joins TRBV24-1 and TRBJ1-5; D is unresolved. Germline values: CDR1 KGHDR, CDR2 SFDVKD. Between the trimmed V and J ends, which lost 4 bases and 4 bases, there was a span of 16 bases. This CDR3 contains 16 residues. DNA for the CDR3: TGTGCCACCAGTGAGTTCCTCCCGGGTGGAAATCAGCCCCAGCATTTT. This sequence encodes CATSEFLPGGNQPQHF.

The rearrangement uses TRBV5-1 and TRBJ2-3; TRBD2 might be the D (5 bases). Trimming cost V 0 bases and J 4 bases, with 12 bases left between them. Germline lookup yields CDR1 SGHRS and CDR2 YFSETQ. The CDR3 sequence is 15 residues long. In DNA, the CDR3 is TGCGCCAGCAGCTTGGCCTCAGCGGACCCAGATACGCAGTATTTT. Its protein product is CASSLASADPDTQYF.

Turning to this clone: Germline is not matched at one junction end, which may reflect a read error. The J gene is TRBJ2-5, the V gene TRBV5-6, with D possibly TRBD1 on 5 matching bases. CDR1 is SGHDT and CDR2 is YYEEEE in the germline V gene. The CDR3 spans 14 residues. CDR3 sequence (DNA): TGTGCCAGCAGCTTCGGGTCGACCACCAGGGTTATCGACTTC. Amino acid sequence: CASSFGSTTRVIDF.

The CDR3 region is CASSLAMTIYF. The DNA for the CDR3 is TGTGCCAGCAGTCTGGCAATGACCATATATTTT. The V call is TRBV6-5, the J call TRBJ1-3; D is ambiguous. This CDR3 is built from 11 residues. V was trimmed by 5 bases and J by 10 bases, leaving 9 bases between them. CDR1 and CDR2 from the germline V gene are MNHEY and SVGAGI.

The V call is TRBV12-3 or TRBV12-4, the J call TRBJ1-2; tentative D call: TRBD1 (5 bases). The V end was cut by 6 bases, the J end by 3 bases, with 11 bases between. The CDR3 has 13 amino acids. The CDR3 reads CASSRGEDYGYTF. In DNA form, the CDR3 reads TGTGCCAGCAGCCGAGGGGAGGACTATGGCTACACCTTC.

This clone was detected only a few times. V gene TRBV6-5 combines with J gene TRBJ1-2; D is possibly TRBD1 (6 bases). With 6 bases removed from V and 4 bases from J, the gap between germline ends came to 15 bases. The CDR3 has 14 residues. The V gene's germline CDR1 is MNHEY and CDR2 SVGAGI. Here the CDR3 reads CASRQGDGAYGYTF. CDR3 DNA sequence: TGTGCCAGCAGACAGGGTGACGGCGCCTATGGCTACACCTTC.

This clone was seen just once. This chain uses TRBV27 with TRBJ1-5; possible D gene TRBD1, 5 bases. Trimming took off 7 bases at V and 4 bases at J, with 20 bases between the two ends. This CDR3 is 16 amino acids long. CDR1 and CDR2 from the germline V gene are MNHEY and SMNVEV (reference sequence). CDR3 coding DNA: TGTGCCAGCACCCAAAGGGGAGGGGTGACGAATCAGCCCCAGCATTTT. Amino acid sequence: CASTQRGGVTNQPQHF.

In DNA form, the CDR3 reads TGTGCCAGCAGTGGAGGGACTGTTCCCTACGAGCAGTACTTC. This translates into CASSGGTVPYEQYF. The gene calls are TRBV2 and TRBJ2-7; D might be TRBD2 (6 bases). The germline CDR1 and CDR2 sequences are SNHLY and FYNNEI. V lost 4 bases to trimming and J lost 2 bases, with 12 bases between them. CDR3 length equals 14 residues.

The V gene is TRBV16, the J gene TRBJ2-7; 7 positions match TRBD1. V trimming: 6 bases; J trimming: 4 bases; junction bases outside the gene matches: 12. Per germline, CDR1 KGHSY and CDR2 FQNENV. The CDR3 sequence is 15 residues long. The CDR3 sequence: CASSAIGDREYEQYF. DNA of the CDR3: TGTGCCAGCAGTGCAATTGGAGACAGGGAGTACGAGCAGTACTTC.

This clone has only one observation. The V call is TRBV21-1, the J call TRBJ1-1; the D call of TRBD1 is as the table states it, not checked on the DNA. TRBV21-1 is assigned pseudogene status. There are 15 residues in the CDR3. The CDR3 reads CASPRDRVMNTEAFF. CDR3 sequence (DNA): TGTGCCAGCCCCCGGGACAGGGTCATGAACACTGAAGCTTTCTTT.

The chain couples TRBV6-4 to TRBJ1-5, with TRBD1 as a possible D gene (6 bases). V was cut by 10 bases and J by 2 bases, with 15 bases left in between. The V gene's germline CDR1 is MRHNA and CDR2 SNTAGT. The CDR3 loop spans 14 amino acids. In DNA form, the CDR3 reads TGTGCCAACCCCGACAGGATCGGCAATCAGCCCCAGCATTTT. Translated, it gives CANPDRIGNQPQHF.

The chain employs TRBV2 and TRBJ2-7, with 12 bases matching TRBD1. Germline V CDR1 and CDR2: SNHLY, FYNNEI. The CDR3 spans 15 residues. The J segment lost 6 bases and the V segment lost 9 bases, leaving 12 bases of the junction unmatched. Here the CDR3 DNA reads TGTGCCAGTCGCCGGCGGGGACAGGGGGCAAGCGAGCAGTACTTC. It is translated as CASRRRGQGASEQYF. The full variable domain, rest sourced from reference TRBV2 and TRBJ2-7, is EPEVTQTPSHQVTQMGQEVILRCVPISNHLYFYWYRQILGQKVEFLVSFYNNEISEKSEIFDDQFSVERPDGSNFTLKIRSTKLEDSAMYFCASRRRGQGASEQYFGPGTRLTVT.

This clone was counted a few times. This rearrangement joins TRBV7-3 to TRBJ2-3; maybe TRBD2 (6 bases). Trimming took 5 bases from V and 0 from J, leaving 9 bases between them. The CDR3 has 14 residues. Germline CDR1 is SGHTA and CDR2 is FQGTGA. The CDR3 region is CASSPGLSTDTQYF. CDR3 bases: TGTGCCAGCAGCCCCGGACTAAGCACAGATACGCAGTATTTT.

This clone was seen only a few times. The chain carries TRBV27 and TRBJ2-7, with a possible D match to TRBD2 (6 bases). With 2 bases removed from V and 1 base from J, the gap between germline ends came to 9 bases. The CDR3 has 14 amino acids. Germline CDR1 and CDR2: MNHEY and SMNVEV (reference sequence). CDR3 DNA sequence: TGTGCCAGCAGTTTAATGGGGAGGTCCTACGAGCAGTACTTC. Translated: CASSLMGRSYEQYF.

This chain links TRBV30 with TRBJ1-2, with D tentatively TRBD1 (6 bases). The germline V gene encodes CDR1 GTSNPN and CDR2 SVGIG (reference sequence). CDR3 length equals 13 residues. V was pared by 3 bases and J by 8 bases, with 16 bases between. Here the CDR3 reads CAWRVGAAVGYTF. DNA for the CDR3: TGTGCCTGGAGGGTGGGGGCGGCAGTAGGCTACACCTTC.

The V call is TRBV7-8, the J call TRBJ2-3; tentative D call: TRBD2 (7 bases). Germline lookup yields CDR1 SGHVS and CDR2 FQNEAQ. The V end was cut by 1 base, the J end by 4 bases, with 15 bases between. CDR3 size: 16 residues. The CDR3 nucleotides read TGTGCCAGCAGCTTAGGGGCGGGGGCTTCCGCAGATACGCAGTATTTT. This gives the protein CASSLGAGASADTQYF.

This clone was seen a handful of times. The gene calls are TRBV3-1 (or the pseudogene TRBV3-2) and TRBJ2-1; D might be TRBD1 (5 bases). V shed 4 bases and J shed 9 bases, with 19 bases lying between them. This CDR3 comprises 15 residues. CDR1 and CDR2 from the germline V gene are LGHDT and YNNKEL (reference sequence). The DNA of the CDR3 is TGTGCCAGCAGCCCGGACATAGCCTGGCTTGGTGAGCAGTTCTTC. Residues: CASSPDIAWLGEQFF.

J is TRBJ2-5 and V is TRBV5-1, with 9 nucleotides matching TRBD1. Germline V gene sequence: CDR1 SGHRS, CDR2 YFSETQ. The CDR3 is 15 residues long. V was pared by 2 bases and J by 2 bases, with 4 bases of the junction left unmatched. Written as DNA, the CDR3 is TGCGCCAGCAGCTTAAACAGGGGGCCGCAAGAGACCCAGTACTTC. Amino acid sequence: CASSLNRGPQETQYF.

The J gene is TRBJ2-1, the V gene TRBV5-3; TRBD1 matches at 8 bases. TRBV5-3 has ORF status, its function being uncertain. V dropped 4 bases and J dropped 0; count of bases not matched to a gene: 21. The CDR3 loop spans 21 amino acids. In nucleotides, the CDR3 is TGTGCCAGAAGCCACCAAGTAGGACAGGGACAGTTGTTTGGCTCCTACAATGAGCAGTTCTTC. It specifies CARSHQVGQGQLFGSYNEQFF.

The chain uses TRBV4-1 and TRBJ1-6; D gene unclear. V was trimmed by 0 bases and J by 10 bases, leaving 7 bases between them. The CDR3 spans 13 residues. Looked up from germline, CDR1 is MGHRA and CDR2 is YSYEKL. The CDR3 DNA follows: TGCGCCAGCAGCCAAGAGGGAGGATCACCCCTCCACTTT. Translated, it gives CASSQEGGSPLHF.

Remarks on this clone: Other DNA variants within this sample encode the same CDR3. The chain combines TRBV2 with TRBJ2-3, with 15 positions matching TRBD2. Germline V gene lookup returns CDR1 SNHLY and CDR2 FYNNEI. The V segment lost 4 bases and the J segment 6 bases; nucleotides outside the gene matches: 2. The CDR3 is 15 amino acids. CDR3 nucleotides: TGTGCCAGCAGTGGGACTAGCGGGGGGGCCGATACGCAGTATTTT. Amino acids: CASSGTSGGADTQYF. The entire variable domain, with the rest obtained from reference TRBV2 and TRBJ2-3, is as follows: EPEVTQTPSHQVTQMGQEVILRCVPISNHLYFYWYRQILGQKVEFLVSFYNNEISEKSEIFDDQFSVERPDGSNFTLKIRSTKLEDSAMYFCASSGTSGGADTQYFGPGTRLTVL.

The CDR3, as DNA: TGTGCCAGCAGCCGGACAGGGGGCTCCTACGAGCAGTACTTC. Translated: CASSRTGGSYEQYF. J is TRBJ2-7 and V is TRBV6-5; 10 nucleotides align to TRBD1. The ends lost 6 bases at V and 0 bases at J; junction bases unmatched: 2. The CDR3 loop spans 14 amino acids. CDR1 is MNHEY, CDR2 SVGAGI, per germline.

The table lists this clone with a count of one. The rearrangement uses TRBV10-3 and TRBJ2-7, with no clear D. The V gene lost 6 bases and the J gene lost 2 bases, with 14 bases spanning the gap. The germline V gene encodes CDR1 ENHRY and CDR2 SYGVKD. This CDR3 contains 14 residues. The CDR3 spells CAISKTPGPYEQYF. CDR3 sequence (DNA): TGTGCCATCAGCAAAACCCCTGGGCCCTACGAGCAGTACTTC.

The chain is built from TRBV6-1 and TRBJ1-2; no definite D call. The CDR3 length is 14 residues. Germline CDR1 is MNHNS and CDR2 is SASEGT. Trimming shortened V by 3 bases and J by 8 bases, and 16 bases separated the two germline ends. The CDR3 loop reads CASSEGTSYRGYTF. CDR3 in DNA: TGTGCCAGCAGTGAGGGCACGTCGTATCGCGGCTACACCTTC.

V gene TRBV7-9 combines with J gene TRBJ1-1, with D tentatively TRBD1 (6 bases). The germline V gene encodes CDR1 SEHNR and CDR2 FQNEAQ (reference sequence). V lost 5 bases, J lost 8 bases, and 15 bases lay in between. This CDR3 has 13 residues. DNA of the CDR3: TGTGCCAGCAGCAGACCGGGACATCAGGAAGCTTTCTTT. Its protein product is CASSRPGHQEAFF.

In nucleotides, the CDR3 is TGTGCCAGCAGCCTAAAGCGGAATGAGCAGTTCTTC. This encodes CASSLKRNEQFF. This rearrangement joins TRBV3-1 (or the pseudogene TRBV3-2) to TRBJ2-1, with D possibly TRBD2 on 5 matching bases. Germline CDR1 LGHDT, CDR2 YNNKEL (reference sequence). The CDR3 is 12 amino acids. Trimming took off 4 bases at V and 7 bases at J, with 8 bases between the two ends.

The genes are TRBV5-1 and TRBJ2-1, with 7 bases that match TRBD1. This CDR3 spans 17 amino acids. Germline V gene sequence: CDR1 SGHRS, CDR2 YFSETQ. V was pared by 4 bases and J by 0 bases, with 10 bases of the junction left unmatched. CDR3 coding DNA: TGCGCCAGCAGCAGCACAGGGGTCTCAAGCTCCTACAATGAGCAGTTCTTC. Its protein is CASSSTGVSSSYNEQFF.

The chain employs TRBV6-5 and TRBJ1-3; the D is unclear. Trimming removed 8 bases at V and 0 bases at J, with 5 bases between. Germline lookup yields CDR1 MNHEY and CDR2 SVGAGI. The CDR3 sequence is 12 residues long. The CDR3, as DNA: TGTGCCAGCCCGAGCTCTGGAAACACCATATATTTT. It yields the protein CASPSSGNTIYF.